This T cell receptor (beta chain) was sequenced for a study of identical twins. Study results and limitations: Recombination models fit unrelated individuals' TCR alpha sharing but underestimated twins'. Memory repertoires lacked the insertion deficit that abundant cord blood beta clonotypes showed.

Per germline, CDR1 DFQATT and CDR2 SNEGSKA (reference sequence). This CDR3 is 14 amino acids long. Trimming cost V 5 bases and J 1 base, with 13 bases left between them. A word on this clonotype: The antigen is undetermined.

TCRdb reprocessed the 5' RACE reads with MiXCR, giving one entry per CDR3 protein. The sample comprises about 700,000 distinct CDR3 sequences, 8.5% to 9% of which are singletons, and roughly 0.9% rests with the top ten. This same sample was also taken into another study, of yellow fever vaccine responses in identical twins.

The gene calls are TRBV20-1 and TRBJ2-3, with D perhaps matching TRBD2 (5 bases). The sequenced sample consisted of PBMCs. This clonotype originated in a woman under 30 in good health. CDR3 sequence reads: CSAPTRIGTDTQYF. The CDR3 DNA sequence: TGCAGTGCTCCTACTAGGATCGGCACAGATACGCAGTATTTT.